These 30 T cell receptor beta chains were sequenced from one sample in a study of blood T cell repertoires in COVID-19. Profiling relied on immunoSEQ multiplex PCR, and the TCRdb table lists in-frame clones only, not all of them. The profile shows around 180,000 clones, about 82% of them singletons. What was sequenced was peripheral blood. The origin of the receptors is a woman aged 25 to 45 with acute or convalescent COVID-19.

The chain is built from TRBV10-3 and TRBJ2-5, with TRBD2 identical over 8 bases. V lost 2 bases, J lost 1 base, and 9 bases stayed unmatched. CDR1 and CDR2 (germline): ENHRY, SYGVKD. The CDR3 contains 17 residues. Written as DNA, the CDR3 is TGTGCCATCAGTGAGCCTGGGGGCGGGGGGTTCCAAGAGACCCAGTACTTC. It specifies CAISEPGGGGFQETQYF.

The chain uses TRBV7-2 and TRBJ1-5; the D gene is possibly TRBD1 (6 bases). V was cut by 4 bases and J by 2 bases, with 9 bases left in between. The germline CDR1 and CDR2 sequences are SGHTA and FQGNSA. CDR3 length equals 14 residues. The CDR3 DNA sequence: TGTGCCAGCAGCTGGGACATGGGCAATCAGCCCCAGCATTTT. This encodes CASSWDMGNQPQHF.

The chain carries TRBV5-1 and TRBJ1-1; possibly TRBD1 for D (5 bases). Germline V gene sequence: CDR1 SGHRS, CDR2 YFSETQ. The germline V and J ends were trimmed by 5 bases and 0 bases, with 11 bases remaining between them. The CDR3 covers 14 residues. The CDR3 region is CASRPAGMNTEAFF. DNA of the CDR3: TGCGCCAGCAGGCCGGCAGGGATGAACACTGAAGCTTTCTTT.

The CDR3, as DNA: TGTGCCAGCAGTTTACTGGATACGCAGTATTTT. It is translated as CASSLLDTQYF. The chain combines TRBV28 with TRBJ2-3; D is unclear. Trimming shortened V by 2 bases and J by 6 bases, and 3 bases separated the two germline ends. Germline CDR1 MDHEN, CDR2 SYDVKM. The CDR3 extends over 11 amino acids.

The chain uses TRBV19 and TRBJ1-4, with TRBD1 as a possible D gene (5 bases). The CDR3 is 15 residues long. V lost 5 bases, J lost 6 bases, and 16 bases lay in between. CDR1 LNHDA and CDR2 SQIVND come from the germline V gene (reference sequence). The CDR3 sequence is CASSSRAGEDEKLFF. The DNA for the CDR3 is TGTGCCAGTAGTTCGCGGGCGGGGGAGGATGAAAAACTGTTTTTT.

CDR3 sequence (DNA): TGTGCCAGCAGACGGGACACAGGATGGGCCGGGGAGCTGTTTTTT. Residues: CASRRDTGWAGELFF. V and J are TRBV28 and TRBJ2-2; weak D call: TRBD1 (6 bases). Germline V gene data show CDR1 as MDHEN and CDR2 as SYDVKM. The CDR3 spans 15 residues. V dropped 6 bases and J dropped 6 bases, with 17 bases sitting between them.

J is TRBJ2-3 and V is TRBV7-2; TRBD2 might be the D (6 bases). This CDR3 contains 14 residues. V lost 1 base to trimming and J lost 3 bases, with 8 bases between them. Germline lookup yields CDR1 SGHTA and CDR2 FQGNSA. In DNA, the CDR3 is TGTGCCAGCAGCTTAGGGGCGGGAACAGATACGCAGTATTTT. As protein: CASSLGAGTDTQYF.

About this clone itself: Other DNA sequences in this sample translate to the same CDR3. This rearrangement joins TRBV28 to TRBJ1-2, with 9 bases lining up with TRBD1. The CDR3 is 15 residues long. The germline V gene has CDR1 MDHEN and CDR2 SYDVKM. V shed 5 bases and J 3 bases; nucleotides not matched to a gene: 7. The CDR3 spells CASSLGQGRHYGYTF. The CDR3 DNA is TGTGCCAGCAGTCTAGGACAGGGGCGACACTATGGCTACACCTTC.

This clone has just a few counts. The V gene is TRBV14, the J gene TRBJ1-1; no clear D. V lost 2 bases and J 10 bases, leaving 14 bases between the germline ends. The CDR3 sequence is 13 residues long. From germline, CDR1 is SGHDN and CDR2 FVKESK. The CDR3 nucleotides read TGTGCCAGCAGCCAATATCGAGGTGAGGGAGCTTTCTTT. Translation gives CASSQYRGEGAFF.

This chain joins TRBV28 and TRBJ1-2; D is undetermined. Trimming cost V 6 bases and J 2 bases, with 16 bases left between them. The CDR3 extends over 15 amino acids. Germline values: CDR1 MDHEN, CDR2 SYDVKM. CDR3 nucleotides: TGTGCCAGCAGAGGGCGGGCAGACTTAAACTATGGCTACACCTTC. Amino acid sequence: CASRGRADLNYGYTF.

In nucleotides, the CDR3 is TGCGCCAGCAGCCAACTCCGGGACAGCCTCCCACCGGCATCTAATGAAAAACTGTTTTTT. It specifies CASSQLRDSLPPASNEKLFF. This chain uses TRBV4-1 with TRBJ1-4; 7 nucleotides line up with TRBD1. With V trimmed by 2 bases and J by 3 bases, 18 bases remained unmatched. There are 20 residues in the CDR3. Germline assignment: CDR1 MGHRA and CDR2 YSYEKL.

A few counts support this clone. The rearrangement links TRBV7-3 to TRBJ1-5; D is ambiguous. Germline values: CDR1 SGHTA, CDR2 FQGTGA. The V and J ends lost 1 base and 2 bases respectively, with 12 bases between them. CDR3 length: 16 residues. CDR3: CASSLRITEGNQPQHF. The CDR3 DNA reads TGTGCCAGCAGCTTAAGGATAACGGAGGGCAATCAGCCCCAGCATTTT.

This chain joins TRBV19 and TRBJ2-1; 9 bases align to TRBD2. Germline V gene lookup returns CDR1 LNHDA and CDR2 SQIVND (reference sequence). Trimming at V came to 3 bases and at J to 8 bases, leaving 14 bases not matched to a gene. CDR3 length: 17 residues. The DNA for the CDR3 is TGTGCCAGTAGTATTGGGGTGGTTGTTAGCGGGGGCCATGAGCAGTTCTTC. Translating it yields CASSIGVVVSGGHEQFF.

V gene TRBV28 combines with J gene TRBJ2-5, with a tentative D call TRBD1 (5 bases). V lost 5 bases, J lost 4 bases, and 23 bases lay in between. The CDR3 runs to 17 residues. CDR1 is MDHEN, CDR2 SYDVKM, per germline. CDR3: CASSTDLQDTWGETQYF. In nucleotides, the CDR3 is TGTGCCAGCAGTACTGACCTACAGGACACCTGGGGAGAGACCCAGTACTTC.

The chain joins TRBV10-3 to TRBJ2-5, with 8 bases aligning to TRBD1. The CDR3 extends over 16 amino acids. V shed 8 bases and J 6 bases; nucleotides not matched to a gene: 17. Germline V CDR1 and CDR2: ENHRY, SYGVKD. DNA for the CDR3: TGTGCCATCGGGGTACAGGTCGGAGCAGGGGGCCAGACCCAGTACTTC. This encodes CAIGVQVGAGGQTQYF.

The rearrangement joins TRBV5-1 to TRBJ2-1; 11 nucleotides align to TRBD2. Germline V gene data show CDR1 as SGHRS and CDR2 as YFSETQ. Trimming cost V 4 bases and J 8 bases; bases outside gene matches: 11. There are 16 residues in the CDR3. The CDR3 here is CASSLLAGEGFDEQFF. CDR3 bases: TGCGCCAGCAGCCTACTAGCGGGAGAAGGATTCGATGAGCAGTTCTTC.

The chain has TRBV11-3 and TRBJ2-3; 8 bases agree with TRBD1. V lost 2 bases to trimming and J lost 3 bases; unmatched junction nucleotides: 7. Germline V lookup: CDR1 SGHNT, CDR2 YENEEA. The CDR3 has 16 amino acids. CDR3 in DNA: TGTGCCAGCAGCTTACACGGACAGGGACAGACAGATACGCAGTATTTT. The encoded protein is CASSLHGQGQTDTQYF.

The chain recombines TRBV6-1 with TRBJ1-5, with D tentatively TRBD1 (6 bases). The V gene's germline CDR1 is MNHNS and CDR2 SASEGT. V lost 8 bases and J lost 0, with 11 bases in between. The CDR3 consists of 14 residues. CDR3 coding DNA: TGTGCCAGCGTGGGGGCCTATAGCAATCAGCCCCAGCATTTT. It codes for CASVGAYSNQPQHF.

The V and J genes are TRBV19 and TRBJ1-6; D ambiguous. V lost 1 base and J 7 bases, leaving 8 bases between the germline ends. Germline CDR1 reads LNHDA; CDR2 reads SQIVND (reference sequence). The length of the CDR3 is 14 residues. Here the CDR3 DNA reads TGTGCCAGTAGTATAGTTGGAGCAAATTCACCCCTCCACTTT. Residues: CASSIVGANSPLHF.

This chain links TRBV4-1 with TRBJ1-1; D is ambiguous. CDR1 is MGHRA and CDR2 is YSYEKL in the germline V gene. CDR3 size: 15 residues. Trimming removed 1 base at V and 0 bases at J, with 9 bases between. The CDR3 bases are TGCGCCAGCAGCCAAGGTAGTCGGGTGAACACTGAAGCTTTCTTT. Protein sequence: CASSQGSRVNTEAFF.

The chain recombines TRBV3-1 (or the pseudogene TRBV3-2) with TRBJ2-5, with TRBD2 matching 7 bases. This CDR3 is built from 14 residues. Germline V gene sequence: CDR1 LGHDT, CDR2 YNNKEL (reference sequence). V lost 1 base and J lost 4; bases outside the gene matches: 3. The DNA for the CDR3 is TGTGCCAGCAGCCAAGGGGAGGGAATAGAGACCCAGTACTTC. Protein: CASSQGEGIETQYF.

The CDR3 sequence: CASTPRGGRGTGELFF. CDR3 nucleotides: TGTGCCAGCACCCCCCGGGGAGGGCGCGGCACCGGGGAGCTGTTTTTT. The rearrangement links TRBV6-6 to TRBJ2-2; the match to TRBD2 covers 7 bases. Looked up from germline, CDR1 is MNHNY and CDR2 is SVGAGI (reference sequence). The CDR3 contains 16 residues. V lost 7 bases to trimming and J lost 4 bases; unmatched junction nucleotides: 12.

J is TRBJ1-1 and V is TRBV20-1; the D is unclear. The CDR3 totals 14 residues. The germline V and J ends were trimmed by 3 bases and 1 base, with 12 bases remaining between them. Germline assignment: CDR1 DFQATT and CDR2 SNEGSKA (reference sequence). The CDR3 region has the DNA TGCAGTGCTAGTGGTTGGCGGGGGAACACTGAAGCTTTCTTT. Its protein is CSASGWRGNTEAFF.

The V and J genes are TRBV11-2 and TRBJ2-7, with TRBD2 matching 7 bases. Germline loops: CDR1 SGHAT, CDR2 FQNNGV. CDR3 length: 15 amino acids. V lost 0 bases and J lost 1; bases outside the gene matches: 3. The CDR3 loop is CASSLDSGKSYEQYF. The CDR3 nucleotides are TGTGCCAGCAGCTTAGACAGCGGGAAGTCCTACGAGCAGTACTTC.

This chain joins TRBV7-2 and TRBJ2-7; 7 bases are shared with TRBD2. Germline V lookup: CDR1 SGHTA, CDR2 FQGNSA. V dropped 5 bases and J dropped 1; count of bases not matched to a gene: 14. The CDR3 covers 17 residues. The CDR3 is CASSPVPGTITSYEQYF. CDR3 bases: TGTGCCAGCAGCCCAGTACCAGGGACTATAACTTCCTACGAGCAGTACTTC.

This chain links TRBV5-1 with TRBJ2-7, with D tentatively TRBD2 (6 bases). Germline loops: CDR1 SGHRS, CDR2 YFSETQ. V was shortened by 0 bases and J by 1 base, with 17 bases between the two germline ends. The CDR3 consists of 17 residues. The DNA of the CDR3 is TGCGCCAGCAGCTTGGCCGGAGGGGTCGTTAAGTCCTACGAGCAGTACTTC. Translation gives CASSLAGGVVKSYEQYF.

This clone appeared once. The genes are TRBV7-2 and TRBJ2-1; 8 nucleotides match TRBD2. The V gene end was trimmed by 2 bases and the J gene end by 6 bases; junction bases not matched to a gene: 3. Germline CDR1 is SGHTA and CDR2 is FQGNSA. The CDR3 is made up of 14 amino acids. The CDR3 here is CASSLIAGGNEQFF. In DNA form, the CDR3 reads TGTGCCAGCAGCTTAATCGCGGGGGGCAATGAGCAGTTCTTC.

This chain links TRBV2 with TRBJ2-3; 12 nucleotides match TRBD2. The germline CDR1 and CDR2 sequences are SNHLY and FYNNEI. The ends lost 0 bases at V and 1 base at J; junction bases unmatched: 2. CDR3 length equals 17 residues. CDR3 sequence reads: CASSEARLAGGTDTQYF. CDR3 bases: TGTGCCAGCAGTGAAGCGCGACTAGCGGGGGGCACAGATACGCAGTATTTT.

The chain recombines TRBV7-2 with TRBJ2-7, with 7 bases identical to TRBD2. Germline CDR1 reads SGHTA; CDR2 reads FQGNSA. Losses at the gene ends were 7 bases for V and 1 base for J; bases not matched to a gene: 13. This CDR3 region has 16 residues. The CDR3 loop is CASTPTGGPLSYEQYF. As DNA, the CDR3 is TGTGCCAGCACCCCCACGGGAGGCCCGCTATCCTACGAGCAGTACTTC.

This sequence joins TRBV6-5 and TRBJ1-2; 9 bases are a match to TRBD1. Unmatched junction bases numbered 6, after V lost 6 bases and J lost 4 bases. Per germline, CDR1 MNHEY and CDR2 SVGAGI. There are 14 residues in the CDR3. The CDR3 DNA sequence: TGTGCCAGCAGCAACAGGGGGCGCGGCTATGGCTACACCTTC. This sequence encodes CASSNRGRGYGYTF.